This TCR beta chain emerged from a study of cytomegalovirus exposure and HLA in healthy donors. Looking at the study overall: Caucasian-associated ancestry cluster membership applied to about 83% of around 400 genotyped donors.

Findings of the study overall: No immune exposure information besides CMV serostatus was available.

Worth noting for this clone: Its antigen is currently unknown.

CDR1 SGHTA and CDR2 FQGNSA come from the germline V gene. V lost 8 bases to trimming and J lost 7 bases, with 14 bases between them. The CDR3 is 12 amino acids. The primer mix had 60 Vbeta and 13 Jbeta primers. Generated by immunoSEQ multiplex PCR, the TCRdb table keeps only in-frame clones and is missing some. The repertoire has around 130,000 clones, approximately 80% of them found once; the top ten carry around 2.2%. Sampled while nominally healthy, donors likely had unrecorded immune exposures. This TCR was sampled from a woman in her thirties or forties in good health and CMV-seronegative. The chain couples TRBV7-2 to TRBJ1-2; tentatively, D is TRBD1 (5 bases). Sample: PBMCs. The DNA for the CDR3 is TGTGCCAGCGGCTGGGGGGGAGGTGGCTACACCTTC. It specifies CASGWGGGGYTF. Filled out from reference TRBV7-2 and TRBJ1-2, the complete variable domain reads GAGVSQSPSNKVTEKGKDVELRCDPISGHTALYWYRQSLGQGLEFLIYFQGNSAPDKSGLPSDRFSAERTGGSVSTLTIQRTQQEDSAVYLCASGWGGGGYTFGSGTRLTVV.